This TCR beta chain was profiled in a study of identical twins. Study-wide results and caveats: The study reached conclusions through statistical analysis that was cross-sectional, not following the same donors. Fewer insertions were carried by abundant cord blood beta clonotypes, but none was seen in memory repertoires. Out-of-frame alpha sequences common to twins exhibited a surplus of low generation probability.

Notes on this clonotype: Its antigen is not identified.

V was clipped by 6 bases and J by 3 bases, with 17 bases between them. The CDR3 length is 15 residues. MiXCR, run by TCRdb on the 5' RACE reads, gives a single entry per CDR3 protein. This sample yields fewer than 500,000 distinct CDR3 sequences, of which roughly an eighth are seen a single time; about 1% belongs to the top ten. These same records also appear under a second study, on yellow fever vaccine responses in identical twins.

The rearrangement links TRBV12-3 or TRBV12-4 to TRBJ1-2; no clear D gene. The sequenced sample was CD4+ T cells sorted from blood. The clonotype originates from a woman between 18 and 30 years old in good health. As DNA, the CDR3 is TGTGCCAGCAGCACGGACCCTTCCTTCGACTATGGCTACACCTTC. Translation: CASSTDPSFDYGYTF.